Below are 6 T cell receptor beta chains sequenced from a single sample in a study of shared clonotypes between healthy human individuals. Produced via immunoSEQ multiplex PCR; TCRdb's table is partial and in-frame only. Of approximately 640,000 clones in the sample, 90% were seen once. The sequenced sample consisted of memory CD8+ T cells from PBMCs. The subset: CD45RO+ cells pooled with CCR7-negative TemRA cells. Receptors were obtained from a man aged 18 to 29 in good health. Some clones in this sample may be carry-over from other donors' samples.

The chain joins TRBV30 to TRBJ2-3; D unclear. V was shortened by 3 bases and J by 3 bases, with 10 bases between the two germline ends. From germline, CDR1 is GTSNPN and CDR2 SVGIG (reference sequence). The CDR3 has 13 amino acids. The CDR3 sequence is CAWSGWKTDTQYF. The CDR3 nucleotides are TGTGCCTGGAGCGGGTGGAAGACAGATACGCAGTATTTT.

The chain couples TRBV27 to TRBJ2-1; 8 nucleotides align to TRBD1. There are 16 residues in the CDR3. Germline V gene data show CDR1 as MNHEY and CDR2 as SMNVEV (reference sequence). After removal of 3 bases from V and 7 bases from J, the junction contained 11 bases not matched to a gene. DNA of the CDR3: TGTGCCAGCAGTTTTGCCCAGGGGGCTCTGGGGAATGAGCAGTTCTTC. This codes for CASSFAQGALGNEQFF.

In DNA form, the CDR3 reads TGTGCCAGTAGTATCTTTTCGACCGATGGCTACACCTTC. Translation: CASSIFSTDGYTF. V is TRBV19 and J is TRBJ1-2; D not resolved. CDR1 and CDR2 from the germline V gene are LNHDA and SQIVND (reference sequence). Trimming stripped 3 bases from V and 6 bases from J, with 11 bases between. CDR3 length: 13 residues.

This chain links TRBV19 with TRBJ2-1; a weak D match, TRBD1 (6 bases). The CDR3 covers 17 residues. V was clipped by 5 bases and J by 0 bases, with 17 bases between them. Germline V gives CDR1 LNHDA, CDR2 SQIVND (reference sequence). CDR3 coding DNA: TGTGCCAGTAGTGTCGACAGGTGGGGAAGCTCCTACAATGAGCAGTTCTTC. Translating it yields CASSVDRWGSSYNEQFF.

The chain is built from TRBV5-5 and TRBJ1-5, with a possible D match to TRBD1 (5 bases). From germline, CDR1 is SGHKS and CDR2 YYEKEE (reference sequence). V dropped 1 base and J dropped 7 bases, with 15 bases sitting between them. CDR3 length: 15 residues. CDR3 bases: TGTGCCAGCAGCTTGTTGGGCAGGGTAGGGCAGCCCCAGCATTTT. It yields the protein CASSLLGRVGQPQHF. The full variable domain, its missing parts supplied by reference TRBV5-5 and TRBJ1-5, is DAGVTQSPTHLIKTRGQQVTLRCSPISGHKSVSWYQQVLGQGPQFIFQYYEKEERGRGNFPDRFSARQFPNYSSELNVNALLLGDSALYLCASSLLGRVGQPQHFGDGTRLSIL.

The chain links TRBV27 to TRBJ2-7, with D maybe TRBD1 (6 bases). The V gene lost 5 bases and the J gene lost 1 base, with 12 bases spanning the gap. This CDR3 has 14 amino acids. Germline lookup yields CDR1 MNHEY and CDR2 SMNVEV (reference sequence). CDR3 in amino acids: CASSLTQGSYEQYF. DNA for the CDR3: TGTGCCAGCAGTCTTACCCAGGGGTCCTACGAGCAGTACTTC.